Each of the 2 T cell receptor beta chains below was sequenced from the same sample in a study of cytomegalovirus exposure and HLA in healthy donors. With 60 Vbeta and 13 Jbeta primers, the PCR was carried out. Only in-frame clones appear in the TCRdb table, and some are missing; sequencing was by immunoSEQ multiplex PCR. This table holds roughly 190,000 clones, about 81% found once. Sequenced sample: PBMCs. These receptors originate from a young woman in good health and CMV-seronegative.

In nucleotides, the CDR3 is TGTGCCAGCAGTGAAACGAGGGTGGTAGAGCCCCAGCATTTT. Translating gives CASSETRVVEPQHF. The V gene is TRBV6-1, the J gene TRBJ1-5; D is ambiguous. Germline CDR1 and CDR2: MNHNS and SASEGT. This CDR3 is 14 amino acids long. Trimming left V 2 bases short and J 8 bases short, with 13 bases between.

The chain uses TRBV28 and TRBJ1-1, with no clear D. Deletions cut 2 bases from V and 2 bases from J, with 9 bases between. This CDR3 spans 14 amino acids. The germline V gene has CDR1 MDHEN and CDR2 SYDVKM. CDR3 nucleotides: TGTGCCAGCAGTTTACGGGTAGCAAACACTGAAGCTTTCTTT. Its protein is CASSLRVANTEAFF.